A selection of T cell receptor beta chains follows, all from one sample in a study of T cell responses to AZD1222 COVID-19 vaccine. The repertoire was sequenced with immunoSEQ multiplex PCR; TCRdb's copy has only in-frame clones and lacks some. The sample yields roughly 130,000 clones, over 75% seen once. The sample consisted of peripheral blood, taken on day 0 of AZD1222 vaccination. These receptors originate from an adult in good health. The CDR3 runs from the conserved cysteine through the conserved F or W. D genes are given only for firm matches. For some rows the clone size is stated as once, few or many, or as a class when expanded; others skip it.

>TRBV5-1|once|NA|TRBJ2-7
CASSSGLAPSSYEQYF
TGCGCCAGCAGCTCGGGTTTGGCCCCAAGCTCCTACGAGCAGTACTTC
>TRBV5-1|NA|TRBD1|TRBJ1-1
CASSLQPTGLNTEAFF
TGCGCCAGCAGCTTGCAGCCGACAGGGTTGAACACTGAAGCTTTCTTT
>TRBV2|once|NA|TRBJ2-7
CASRGRTGTYEQYF
TGTGCCAGCAGGGGACGGACGGGAACCTACGAGCAGTACTTC
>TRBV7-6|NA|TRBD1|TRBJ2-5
CASSEYDRGQTQYF
TGTGCCAGCAGCGAATACGACAGGGGACAGACCCAGTACTTC
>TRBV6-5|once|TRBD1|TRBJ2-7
CASRPGQGAYEQYF
TGTGCCAGCAGGCCGGGACAGGGGGCCTACGAGCAGTACTTC
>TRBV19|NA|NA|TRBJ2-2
CASSIKGNGELFF
TGTGCCAGTAGTATCAAAGGCAACGGGGAGCTGTTTTTT
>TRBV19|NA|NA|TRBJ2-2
CATPSTITNTGELFF
TGTGCCACCCCTTCCACTATAACGAACACCGGGGAGCTGTTTTTT
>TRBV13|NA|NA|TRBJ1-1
CASSLGQLMNTEAFF
TGTGCCAGCAGCTTAGGACAGCTTATGAACACTGAAGCTTTCTTT
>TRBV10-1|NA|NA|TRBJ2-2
CASSERGHGELFF
TGCGCCAGCAGTGAGAGAGGGCACGGGGAGCTGTTTTTT
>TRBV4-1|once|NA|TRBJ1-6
CASSQGGDNSPLHF
TGCGCCAGCAGCCAAGGGGGGGATAATTCACCCCTCCACTTT
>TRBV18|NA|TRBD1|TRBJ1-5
CASSPGTGGNQPQHF
TGTGCCAGCTCTCCCGGGACAGGGGGCAATCAGCCCCAGCATTTT
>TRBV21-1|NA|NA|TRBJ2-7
CASSEATGTGDEQYF
TGTGCCAGCAGCGAAGCCACCGGGACAGGGGACGAGCAGTACTTC
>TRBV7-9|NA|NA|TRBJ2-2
CASSLQGTTGELFF
TGTGCCAGCAGCTTACAGGGAACCACCGGGGAGCTGTTTTTT
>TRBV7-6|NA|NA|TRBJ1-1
CASSLTKGTEAFF
TGTGCCAGCAGCCTAACAAAGGGCACTGAAGCTTTCTTT
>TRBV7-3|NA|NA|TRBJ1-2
CASSLGFSSSTSGYTF
TGTGCCAGCAGCTTAGGGTTTTCCTCAAGCACCAGCGGCTACACCTTC
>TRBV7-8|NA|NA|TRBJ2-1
CASIAGDSYNEQFF
TGTGCCAGCATCGCGGGGGACAGTTACAATGAGCAGTTCTTC
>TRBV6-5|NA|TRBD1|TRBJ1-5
CASSRGTDSNQPQHF
TGTGCCAGCAGCCGGGGGACAGATAGCAATCAGCCCCAGCATTTT
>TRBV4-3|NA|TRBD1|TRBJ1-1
CASSQVTLGTAGTEAFF
TGCGCCAGCAGCCAAGTAACACTCGGGACAGCGGGGACTGAAGCTTTCTTT
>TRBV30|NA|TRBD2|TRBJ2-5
CAWMAGLAGQETQYF
TGTGCCTGGATGGCGGGACTAGCGGGGCAAGAGACCCAGTACTTC
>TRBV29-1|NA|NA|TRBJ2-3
CSVQRGTGTDTQYF
TGCAGCGTTCAACGGGGGACCGGGACAGATACGCAGTATTTT
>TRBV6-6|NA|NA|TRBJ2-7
CASKSGLSYEQYF
TGTGCCAGCAAGAGCGGGCTTTCCTACGAGCAGTACTTC
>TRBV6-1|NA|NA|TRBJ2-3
CASSEGGGTDTQYF
TGTGCCAGCAGTGAAGGCGGAGGGACAGATACGCAGTATTTT
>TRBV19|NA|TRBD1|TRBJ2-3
CASSRDRAWTSF
TGTGCCAGTAGTAGGGACAGAGCTTGGACGAGTTTT
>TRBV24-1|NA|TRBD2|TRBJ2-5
CATSDLAAGGHETQYF
TGTGCCACCAGTGATTTAGCAGCGGGGGGGCACGAGACCCAGTACTTC
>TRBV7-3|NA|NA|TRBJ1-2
CASSRDTNYGYTF
TGTGCCAGCAGCCGGGACACTAACTATGGCTACACCTTC
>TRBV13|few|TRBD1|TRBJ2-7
CASSPGGYEQYF
TGTGCCAGCAGCCCAGGGGGCTACGAGCAGTACTTC
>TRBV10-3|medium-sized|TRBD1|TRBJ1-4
CAISEPTGGATNEKLFF
TGTGCCATCAGTGAGCCCACAGGGGGAGCTACTAATGAAAAACTGTTTTTT
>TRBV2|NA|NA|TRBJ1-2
CASRETGSGYGYTF
TGTGCCAGCAGGGAAACAGGGTCCGGGTATGGCTACACCTTC
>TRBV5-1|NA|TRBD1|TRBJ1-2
CASSLGGQGNGYTF
TGCGCCAGCAGCTTGGGGGGACAGGGAAATGGCTACACCTTC
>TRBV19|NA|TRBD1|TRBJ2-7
CASGGNRGSEQYF
TGTGCTTCGGGTGGGAACAGGGGGAGCGAGCAGTACTTC
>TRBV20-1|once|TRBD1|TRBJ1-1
CSASKPGGGGNTEAFF
TGCAGTGCAAGTAAACCAGGGGGCGGGGGGAACACTGAAGCTTTCTTT
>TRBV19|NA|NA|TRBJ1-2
CASIRGAPDYGYTF
TGTGCCAGTATTCGGGGGGCGCCTGACTATGGCTACACCTTC
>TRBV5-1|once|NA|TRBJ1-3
CASNEGFGNTIYF
TGCGCCAGCAACGAGGGATTTGGAAACACCATATATTTT
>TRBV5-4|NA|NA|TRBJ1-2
CASSLDSRDYGYTF
TGTGCCAGCAGCTTGGATAGCAGGGACTATGGCTACACCTTC
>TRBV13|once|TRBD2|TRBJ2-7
CASSGYSGGNEQYF
TGTGCCAGCAGTGGGTATAGCGGGGGAAACGAGCAGTACTTC
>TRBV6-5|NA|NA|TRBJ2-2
CASSYSNLPTGELFF
TGTGCCAGCAGTTACTCGAACTTGCCGACCGGGGAGCTGTTTTTT
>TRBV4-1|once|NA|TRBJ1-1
CASSGVWNTEAFF
TGCGCCAGCAGCGGAGTGTGGAACACTGAAGCTTTCTTT
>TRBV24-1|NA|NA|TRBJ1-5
CATSDHGDQPQHF
TGTGCCACCAGTGACCACGGGGATCAGCCCCAGCATTTT
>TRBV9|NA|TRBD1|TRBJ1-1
CASSESTGENTEAFF
TGTGCCAGCAGCGAATCAACAGGGGAGAACACTGAAGCTTTCTTT
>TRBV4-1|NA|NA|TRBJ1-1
CASSQERGLGTEAFF
TGCGCCAGCAGCCAAGAGAGAGGGTTGGGCACTGAAGCTTTCTTT
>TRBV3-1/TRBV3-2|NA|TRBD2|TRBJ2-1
CASSQVAGGRLSSYNEQFF
TGTGCCAGCAGCCAAGTAGCGGGGGGGCGCCTTAGCTCCTACAATGAGCAGTTCTTC
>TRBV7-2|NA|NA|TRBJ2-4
CASSLGQENIQYF
TGTGCCAGCAGCTTAGGACAGGAAAACATTCAGTACTTC
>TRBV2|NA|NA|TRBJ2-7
CASSDDMSSYEQYF
TGTGCCAGCAGTGACGACATGAGCTCCTACGAGCAGTACTTC
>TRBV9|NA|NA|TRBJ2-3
CASSVREGGSVPDTQYF
TGTGCCAGCAGCGTGAGAGAGGGGGGGAGTGTGCCGGATACGCAGTATTTT
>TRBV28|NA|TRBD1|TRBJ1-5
CASSYPGTGRQPQHF
TGTGCCAGCAGTTATCCCGGGACAGGCCGTCAGCCCCAGCATTTT
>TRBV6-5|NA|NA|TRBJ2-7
CASRPPGLSIEQYF
TGTGCCAGCAGACCCCCGGGACTTTCGATTGAGCAGTACTTC
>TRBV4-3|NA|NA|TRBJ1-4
CASSQGRTNEKLFF
TGCGCCAGCAGCCAAGGCCGAACAAATGAAAAACTGTTTTTT
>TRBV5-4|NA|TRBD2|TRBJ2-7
CASSLTSGGPYEQYF
TGTGCCAGCAGCTTAACTAGCGGGGGACCCTACGAGCAGTACTTC
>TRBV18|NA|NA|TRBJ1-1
CASSPQAGPEAFF
TGTGCCAGCTCACCACAGGCCGGGCCTGAAGCTTTCTTT
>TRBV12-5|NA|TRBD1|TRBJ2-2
CASGLASLGQGLAGELFF
TGTGCTAGTGGTTTGGCCAGCCTGGGACAGGGATTGGCCGGGGAGCTGTTTTTT
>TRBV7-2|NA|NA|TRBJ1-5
CASSPTEFNQPQHF
TGTGCCAGCAGCCCGACAGAGTTCAATCAGCCCCAGCATTTT
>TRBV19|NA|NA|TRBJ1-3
CASSIRASGNTIYF
TGTGCCAGTAGTATCAGGGCCTCTGGAAACACCATATATTTT
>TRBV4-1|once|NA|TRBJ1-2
CASSQKSSGYGYTF
TGCGCCAGCAGCCAAAAGTCCTCCGGCTATGGCTACACCTTC